This TCR beta chain was profiled in a study of blood T cell repertoires in COVID-19. Overall study: From the United States, Italy and Spain came samples of acute and convalescent COVID-19.

Sequencing used immunoSEQ multiplex PCR; TCRdb keeps in-frame clones, though not all of them. The table includes more than 85,000 clones, more than 85% detected once. CDR1 is SEHNR and CDR2 is FQNEAQ in the germline V gene (reference sequence). The CDR3 runs 15 residues. J lost 0 bases, V lost 3 bases, and 2 bases had no gene match. Sequenced input: peripheral blood. This sequence originates from a man in his fifties with active or convalescent COVID-19. This chain uses TRBV7-9 with TRBJ1-3; 7 bases agree with TRBD1. The CDR3 DNA reads TGTGCCAGCAGCTTCACAGGGGTCTCTGGAAACACCATATATTTT. Amino acids: CASSFTGVSGNTIYF. Combining the CDR3 with reference TRBV7-9 and TRBJ1-3 gives the whole variable domain DTGVSQNPRHKITKRGQNVTFRCDPISEHNRLYWYRQTLGQGPEFLTYFQNEAQLEKSRLLSDRFSAERPKGSFSTLEIQRTEQGDSAMYLCASSFTGVSGNTIYFGEGSWLTVV.